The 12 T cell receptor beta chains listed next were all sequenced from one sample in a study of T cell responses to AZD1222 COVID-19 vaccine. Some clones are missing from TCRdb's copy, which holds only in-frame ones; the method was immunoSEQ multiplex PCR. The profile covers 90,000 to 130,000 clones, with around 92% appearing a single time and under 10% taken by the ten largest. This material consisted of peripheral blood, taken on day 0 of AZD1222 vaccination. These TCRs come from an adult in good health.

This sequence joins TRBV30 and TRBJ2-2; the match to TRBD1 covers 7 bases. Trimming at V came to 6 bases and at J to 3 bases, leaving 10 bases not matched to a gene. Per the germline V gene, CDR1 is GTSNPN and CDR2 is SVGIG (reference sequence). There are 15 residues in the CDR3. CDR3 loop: CACNDRAPYTGELFF. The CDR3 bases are TGTGCCTGCAACGACAGGGCTCCGTACACCGGGGAGCTGTTTTTT.

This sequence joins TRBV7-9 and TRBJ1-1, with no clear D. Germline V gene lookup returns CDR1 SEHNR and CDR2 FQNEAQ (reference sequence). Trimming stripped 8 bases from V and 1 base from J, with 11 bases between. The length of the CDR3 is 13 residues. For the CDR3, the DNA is TGTGCCAGCGAGGTTGCGGGGAACACTGAAGCTTTCTTT. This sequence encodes CASEVAGNTEAFF.

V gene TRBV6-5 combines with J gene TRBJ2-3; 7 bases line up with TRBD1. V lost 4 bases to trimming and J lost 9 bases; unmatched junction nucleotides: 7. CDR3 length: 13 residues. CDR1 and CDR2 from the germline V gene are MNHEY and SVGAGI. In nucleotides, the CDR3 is TGTGCCAGCAGTTTACAGGGGACGGGGACGCAGTATTTT. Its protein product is CASSLQGTGTQYF.

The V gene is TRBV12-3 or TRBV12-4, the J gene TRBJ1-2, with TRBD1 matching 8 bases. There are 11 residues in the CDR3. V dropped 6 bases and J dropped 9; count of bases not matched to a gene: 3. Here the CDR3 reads CASRGQGSYTF. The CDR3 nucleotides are TGTGCCAGCAGAGGACAGGGAAGCTACACCTTC.

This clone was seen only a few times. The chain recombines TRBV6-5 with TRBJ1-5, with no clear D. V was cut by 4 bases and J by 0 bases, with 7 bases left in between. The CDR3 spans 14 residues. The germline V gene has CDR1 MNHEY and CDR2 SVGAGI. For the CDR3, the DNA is TGTGCCAGCAGTTCATGGGGTAGCAATCAGCCCCAGCATTTT. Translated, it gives CASSSWGSNQPQHF.

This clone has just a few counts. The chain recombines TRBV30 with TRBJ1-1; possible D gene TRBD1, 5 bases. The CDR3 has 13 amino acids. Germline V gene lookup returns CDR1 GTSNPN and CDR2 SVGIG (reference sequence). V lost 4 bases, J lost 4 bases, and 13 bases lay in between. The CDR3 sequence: CAWTWTPGTEAFF. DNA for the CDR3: TGTGCCTGGACCTGGACACCTGGCACTGAAGCTTTCTTT.

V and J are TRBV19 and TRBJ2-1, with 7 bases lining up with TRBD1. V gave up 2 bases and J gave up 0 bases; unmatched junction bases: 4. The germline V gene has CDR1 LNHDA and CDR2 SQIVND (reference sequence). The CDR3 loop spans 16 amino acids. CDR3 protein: CASSISQGSSYNEQFF. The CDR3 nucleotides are TGTGCCAGTAGTATATCACAGGGGAGCTCCTACAATGAGCAGTTCTTC.

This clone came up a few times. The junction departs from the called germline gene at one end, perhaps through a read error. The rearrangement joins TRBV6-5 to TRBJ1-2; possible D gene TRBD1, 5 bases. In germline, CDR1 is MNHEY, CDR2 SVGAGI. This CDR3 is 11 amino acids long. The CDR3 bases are TGTGCCAGCAGAGGGGAGTATGACTACACCTTC. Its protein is CASRGEYDYTF.

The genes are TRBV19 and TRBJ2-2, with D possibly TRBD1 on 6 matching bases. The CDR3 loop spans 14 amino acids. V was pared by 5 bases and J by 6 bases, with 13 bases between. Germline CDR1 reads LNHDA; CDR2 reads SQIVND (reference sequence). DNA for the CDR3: TGTGCCAGTAGTCACACAGGGCTCGCCGGGGAGCTGTTTTTT. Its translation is CASSHTGLAGELFF.

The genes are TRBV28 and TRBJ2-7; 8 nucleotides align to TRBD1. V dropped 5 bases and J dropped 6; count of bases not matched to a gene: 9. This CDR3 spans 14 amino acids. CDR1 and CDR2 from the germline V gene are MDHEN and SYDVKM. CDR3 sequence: CASSQTGVIAEQYF. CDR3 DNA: TGTGCCAGCAGTCAGACAGGGGTGATCGCCGAGCAGTACTTC.

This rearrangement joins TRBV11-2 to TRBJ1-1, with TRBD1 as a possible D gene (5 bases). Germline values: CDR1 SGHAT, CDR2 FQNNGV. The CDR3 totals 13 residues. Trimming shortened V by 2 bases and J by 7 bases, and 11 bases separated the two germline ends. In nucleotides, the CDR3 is TGTGCCAGCAGCTTACGAGGGGTTGGTGAAGCTTTCTTT. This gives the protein CASSLRGVGEAFF.

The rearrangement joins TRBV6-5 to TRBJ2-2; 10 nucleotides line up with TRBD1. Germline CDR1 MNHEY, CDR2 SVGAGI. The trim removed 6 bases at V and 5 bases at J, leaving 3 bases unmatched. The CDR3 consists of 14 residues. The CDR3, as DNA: TGTGCCAGCAGACCGGGACAGGGGACCGGGGAGCTGTTTTTT. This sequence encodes CASRPGQGTGELFF.